One T cell receptor (beta chain) is described in this entry. This clone is a singleton in its sample. The antigen it binds to is not known. Base qualities are not recorded, but no much larger clone differs from it by a single base. The entry originates in a study of blood T cell repertoires in COVID-19 (TCRdb year 2020). Turning to the overall study: Collaborator samples came from the United States, Italy and Spain and covered acute and convalescent phases of COVID-19. The material from the prospective study consisted of cDNA or gDNA derived from T cells, B-cell-depleted T cells, or PBMCs. The dataset comprised deeply sampled blood TCRbeta repertoires from subjects exposed to, actively infected with, or recovered from COVID-19. The repertoires were released in a freely available public database meant as a resource for research on the immune response to SARS-CoV-2. Samples came from the ongoing ImmuneRACE study (first 160 participants) plus 1,254 subjects from 6 global collaborators. Sample metadata almost always included a de-identified subject ID, COVID-19 status, age in years and sex. HLA class I and class II types, where available, came from metadata supplied by the sample provider rather than from assay-based typing. Study-wide conclusions, independent of this receptor: How much clinical and demographic metadata was included differed by source and by participant, and the metadata was provided uncurated.

The immunoSEQ Assay, a bias-controlled multiplex PCR, was used to amplify TCRbeta CDR3 regions from genomic DNA. Under the source paper's analysis protocol: The number of nucleated cells in each sample was estimated from the amplification of reference gene primers within the assay. Sequence reads were collapsed and filtered to measure the absolute abundance of every unique TCRbeta CDR3 rearrangement. For each sample, productive Simpson clonality was calculated as the square root of Simpson's diversity index over productive rearrangements. TCRdb limited this immuneACCESS table to in-frame rearrangements with V and J called. A share of clones is missing; checked studies link under half to unresolved V genes, and the rest is unexplained. V and J calls plus clone size are reproduced from that table; the DNA served to infer D and trimming. The sample table holds nearly 110,000 clones, of which roughly 83% were seen once. Over 4% of the sample rests with the top ten.

Based on the germline V gene, the CDR1 and CDR2 sequences are SGHRS and YFSETQ. From cysteine to phenylalanine, the CDR3 is 15 amino acids long. Only the CDR3 DNA stays, 45 bases, in frame from base 1. The germline V end is reduced by 4 bases and the J end by 0 bases; junction bases left unmatched: 6. Collaborating institutions collected whole blood in K2EDTA tubes following their own protocols. For TCRbeta analysis, collaborators shipped samples as frozen whole blood, isolated PBMCs, or DNA extracted from either of those sample types. The receptor's source is a human donor in a cohort sampled during active COVID-19. Recombination joined TRBV5-1 with TRBJ2-7; 8 bases in between match TRBD1. Specimen: peripheral blood. The DNA sequence is as follows: TGCGCCAGCAGCCGACCGGGACAGGACTCCTACGAGCAGTACTTC. Its translation reads: CASSRPGQDSYEQYF.